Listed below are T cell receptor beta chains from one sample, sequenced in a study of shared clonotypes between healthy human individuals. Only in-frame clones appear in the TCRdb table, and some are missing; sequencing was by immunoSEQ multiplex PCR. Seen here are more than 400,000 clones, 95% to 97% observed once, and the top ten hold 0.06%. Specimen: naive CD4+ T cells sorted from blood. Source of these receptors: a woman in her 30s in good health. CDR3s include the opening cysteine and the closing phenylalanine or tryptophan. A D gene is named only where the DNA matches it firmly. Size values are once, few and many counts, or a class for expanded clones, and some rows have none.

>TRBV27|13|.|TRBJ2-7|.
TGTGCCAGCAGTATGGACAAGACCTACGAGCAGTACTTC
CASSMDKTYEQYF
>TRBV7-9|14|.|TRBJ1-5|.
TGTGCCAGCAGCCCCGGTGAGATCAATCAGCCCCAGCATTTT
CASSPGEINQPQHF
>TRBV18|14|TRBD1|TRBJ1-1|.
TGTGCCAGCTCACAAGTAGACAGGGGGACTGAAGCTTTCTTT
CASSQVDRGTEAFF
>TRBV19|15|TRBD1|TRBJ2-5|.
TGTGCCAGTAGTCCTTGGACAGGGCAGCAAGAGACCCAGTACTTC
CASSPWTGQQETQYF
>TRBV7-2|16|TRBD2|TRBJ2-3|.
TGTGCCAGCAGCTTAGGGACTAGCGGGGGCACAGATACGCAGTATTTT
CASSLGTSGGTDTQYF
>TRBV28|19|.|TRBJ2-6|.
TGTGCCAGCAGTTTCACGTTCCGCGTTCCTAGCTCTGGGGCCAACGTCCTGACTTTC
CASSFTFRVPSSGANVLTF
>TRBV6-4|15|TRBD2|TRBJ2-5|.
TGTGCCAGCAGCCGAAGGACTAGCGGGAGAGAGACCCAGTACTTC
CASSRRTSGRETQYF
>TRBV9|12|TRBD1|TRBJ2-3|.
TGTGCCAGCAAGGGGGCCCCAGATACGCAGTATTTT
CASKGAPDTQYF
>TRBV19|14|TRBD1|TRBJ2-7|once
TGTGCCACGACCCCCCCGGGACAGGGTGACGAGCAGTACTTC
CATTPPGQGDEQYF
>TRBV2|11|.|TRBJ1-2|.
TGTGCCAGCAGTGGTTACAGCGGCTACACCTTC
CASSGYSGYTF
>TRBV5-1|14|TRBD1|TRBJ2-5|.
TGCGCCAGCAGCTTGGAGACAGGGGTGGAGACCCAGTACTTC
CASSLETGVETQYF
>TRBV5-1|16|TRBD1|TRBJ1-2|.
TGCGCCAGCAGCTTGGCCGGGACAGGGCCGAACTATGGCTACACCTTC
CASSLAGTGPNYGYTF
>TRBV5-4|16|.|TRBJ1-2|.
TGTGCCAGCAGCTCCCTTCGGGGTTCCGACGTCTATGGCTACACCTTC
CASSSLRGSDVYGYTF
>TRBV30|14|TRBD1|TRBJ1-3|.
TGTGCCTGGAGGGACAGGGGTTCGGGAAACACCATATATTTT
CAWRDRGSGNTIYF
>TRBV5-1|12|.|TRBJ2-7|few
TGCGCCAGCAGCTTGTCCCCCTACGAGCAGTACTTC
CASSLSPYEQYF
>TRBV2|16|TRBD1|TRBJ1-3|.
TGTGCCAGCAGCTACTTGGACAGGCTTTCCGGAAACACCATATATTTT
CASSYLDRLSGNTIYF
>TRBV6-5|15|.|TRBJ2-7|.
TGTGCCAGCAGTTTCGAGGCGGTAAGCTCCTACGAGCAGTACTTC
CASSFEAVSSYEQYF
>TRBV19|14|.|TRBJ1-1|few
TGTGCCAGTAGTATAGACGGTCCGAACACTGAAGCTTTCTTT
CASSIDGPNTEAFF
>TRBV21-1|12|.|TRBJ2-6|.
TGTGTTTGTCCCTCTGGGGCCAACGTCCTGACTTTC
CVCPSGANVLTF
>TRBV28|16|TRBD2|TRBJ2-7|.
TGTGCCAGCAGTCCCCCCAGCCTAGCGGGACCCTACGAGCAGTACTTC
CASSPPSLAGPYEQYF
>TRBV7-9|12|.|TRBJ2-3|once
TGTGCCAGCAGCTCCCTTGGGGATACGCAGTATTTT
CASSSLGDTQYF
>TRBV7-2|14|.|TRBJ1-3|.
TGTGCCAGCAGCTTTTTCCAGGGGAGAAACACCATATATTTT
CASSFFQGRNTIYF
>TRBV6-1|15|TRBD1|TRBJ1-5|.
TGTGCCAGCAGTTCAGGGACAGGGGGGGCTTGGCCCCAGCATTTT
CASSSGTGGAWPQHF
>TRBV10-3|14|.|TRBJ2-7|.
TGTGCCATCAGTGATGACCGGAGCTCCTACGAGCAGTACTTC
CAISDDRSSYEQYF
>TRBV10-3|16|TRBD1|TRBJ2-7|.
TGTGCCATCAGTAAAACGGGACAGGGGTTCTCCTACGAGCAGTACTTC
CAISKTGQGFSYEQYF
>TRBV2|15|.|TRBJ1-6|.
TGTGCCAGCGGCGGGGAAGGAACCTATAATTCACCCCTCCACTTT
CASGGEGTYNSPLHF